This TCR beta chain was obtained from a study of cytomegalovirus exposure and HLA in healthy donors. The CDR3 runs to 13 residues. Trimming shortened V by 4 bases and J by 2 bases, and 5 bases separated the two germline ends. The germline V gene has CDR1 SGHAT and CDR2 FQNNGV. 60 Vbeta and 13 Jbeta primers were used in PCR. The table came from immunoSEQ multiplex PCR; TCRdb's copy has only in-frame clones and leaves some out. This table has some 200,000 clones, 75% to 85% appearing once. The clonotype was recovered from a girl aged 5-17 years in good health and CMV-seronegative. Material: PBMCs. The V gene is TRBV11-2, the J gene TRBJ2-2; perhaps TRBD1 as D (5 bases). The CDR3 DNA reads TGTGCCAGCAGCTGGACAAACACCGGGGAGCTGTTTTTT. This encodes CASSWTNTGELFF.